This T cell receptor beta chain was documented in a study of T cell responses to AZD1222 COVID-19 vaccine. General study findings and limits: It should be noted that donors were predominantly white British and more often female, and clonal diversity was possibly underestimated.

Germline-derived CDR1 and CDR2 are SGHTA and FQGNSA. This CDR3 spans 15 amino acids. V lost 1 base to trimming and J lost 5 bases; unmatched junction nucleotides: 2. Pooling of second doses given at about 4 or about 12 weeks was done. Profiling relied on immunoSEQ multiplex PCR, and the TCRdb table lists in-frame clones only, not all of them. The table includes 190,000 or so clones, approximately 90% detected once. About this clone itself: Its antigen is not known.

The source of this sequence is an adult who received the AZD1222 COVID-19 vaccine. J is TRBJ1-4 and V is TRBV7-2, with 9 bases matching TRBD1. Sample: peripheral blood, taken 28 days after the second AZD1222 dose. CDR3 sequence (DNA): TGTGCCAGCAGCTTAGTGACAGGGGGAAATGAAAAACTGTTTTTT. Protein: CASSLVTGGNEKLFF. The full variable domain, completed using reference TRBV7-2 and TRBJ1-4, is GAGVSQSPSNKVTEKGKDVELRCDPISGHTALYWYRQSLGQGLEFLIYFQGNSAPDKSGLPSDRFSAERTGGSVSTLTIQRTQQEDSAVYLCASSLVTGGNEKLFFGSGTQLSVL.